The 17 T cell receptor beta chains given below trace back to one sample, sequenced in a study of T cell responses to AZD1222 COVID-19 vaccine. Generated by immunoSEQ multiplex PCR, the TCRdb table keeps only in-frame clones and is missing some. The table shows about 120,000 clones, with 93% occurring only once. The source was peripheral blood, collected 28 days after the second AZD1222 dose. Receptors originate from an adult who received the AZD1222 COVID-19 vaccine.

The genes are TRBV6-6 and TRBJ2-5, with TRBD1 matching 7 bases. The ends lost 11 bases at V and 7 bases at J; junction bases unmatched: 10. Germline V CDR1 and CDR2: MNHNY, SVGAGI (reference sequence). The CDR3 contains 12 residues. The CDR3 coding sequence is TGTGCCGGAAAGACAGGGACGGGGACCCAGTACTTC. This gives the protein CAGKTGTGTQYF.

The rearrangement links TRBV4-1 to TRBJ1-4; D gene unclear. Trimming removed 1 base at V and 7 bases at J, with 13 bases between. Germline CDR1 reads MGHRA; CDR2 reads YSYEKL. This CDR3 is built from 15 residues. CDR3 region: CASSQVLRRVEKLFF. The CDR3, as DNA: TGCGCCAGCAGCCAAGTTCTTCGGCGGGTTGAAAAACTGTTTTTT.

The chain links TRBV27 to TRBJ2-7, with D possibly matching TRBD2 (6 bases). Germline CDR1 and CDR2: MNHEY and SMNVEV (reference sequence). V was cut by 5 bases and J by 6 bases, with 17 bases left in between. This CDR3 has 14 amino acids. CDR3 sequence (DNA): TGTGCCAGCAGTCCAGAGGGACGGGGAGGCGAGCAGTACTTC. Its translation: CASSPEGRGGEQYF.

The V call is TRBV9, the J call TRBJ2-1; no clear D. V was cut by 0 bases and J by 6 bases, with 4 bases left in between. Germline CDR1 is SGDLS and CDR2 is YYNGEE. There are 12 residues in the CDR3. The CDR3 protein is CASSVEGNEQFF. The CDR3 DNA reads as TGTGCCAGCAGCGTAGAAGGCAATGAGCAGTTCTTC.

The gene calls are TRBV6-5 and TRBJ1-5, with D hard to call. The CDR3 totals 13 residues. Germline V gene sequence: CDR1 MNHEY, CDR2 SVGAGI. The V end lost 6 bases, the J end lost 2 bases, and 8 bases lay between the germline ends. The CDR3 DNA is TGTGCCAGCAGCTCCGAGGGCAATCAGCCCCAGCATTTT. It specifies CASSSEGNQPQHF.

The chain is built from TRBV7-2 and TRBJ2-1, with a possible D match to TRBD2 (6 bases). The CDR3 sequence is 14 residues long. Trimming left V 8 bases short and J 7 bases short, with 18 bases between. The V gene's germline CDR1 is SGHTA and CDR2 FQGNSA. This CDR3 reads CASVLGGVRNEQFF. As DNA, the CDR3 is TGTGCCAGCGTCCTGGGGGGAGTAAGGAATGAGCAGTTCTTC.

The chain joins TRBV12-3 or TRBV12-4 to TRBJ2-1; weak D call: TRBD2 (6 bases). Trimming took off 6 bases at V and 10 bases at J, with 10 bases between the two ends. The CDR3 is 11 amino acids. CDR3 DNA: TGTGCCAGCAGATCTCTAGCGGAGCAGTTCTTC. Encoded protein: CASRSLAEQFF.

This chain links TRBV15 with TRBJ2-3, with TRBD1 matching 8 bases. V was clipped by 4 bases and J by 7 bases; unmatched bases: 10. The germline V gene encodes CDR1 LNHNV and CDR2 YYDKDF (reference sequence). The CDR3 is made up of 15 amino acids. In DNA form, the CDR3 reads TGTGCCACCAGCATTATTGGGCAGGGGGCCAATACGCAGTATTTT. It is translated as CATSIIGQGANTQYF. The whole variable domain, remainder taken from reference TRBV15 and TRBJ2-3, is DAMVIQNPRYQVTQFGKPVTLSCSQTLNHNVMYWYQQKSSQAPKLLFHYYDKDFNNEADTPDNFQSRRPNTSFCFLDIRSPGLGDTAMYLCATSIIGQGANTQYFGPGTRLTVL.

This rearrangement joins TRBV7-9 to TRBJ1-5; D not certain. This CDR3 spans 14 amino acids. Germline loops: CDR1 SEHNR, CDR2 FQNEAQ (reference sequence). The V and J ends lost 5 bases and 1 base respectively, with 9 bases between them. CDR3 amino acids: CASSKTESNQPQHF. CDR3 nucleotides: TGTGCCAGCAGCAAAACAGAGAGCAATCAGCCCCAGCATTTT.

J is TRBJ2-5 and V is TRBV7-2; D is possibly TRBD1 (6 bases). The V and J ends lost 5 bases and 5 bases respectively, with 12 bases between them. Germline CDR1 and CDR2: SGHTA and FQGNSA. The CDR3 contains 13 residues. CDR3 amino acids: CASSQGYRETQYF. The CDR3 nucleotides read TGTGCCAGCAGCCAGGGGTACCGGGAGACCCAGTACTTC.

V usage is TRBV3-1 (or the pseudogene TRBV3-2) and J usage is TRBJ2-7, with no clear D. Germline V gene sequence: CDR1 LGHDT, CDR2 YNNKEL (reference sequence). The V and J ends lost 0 bases and 4 bases respectively, with 7 bases between them. The CDR3 contains 13 residues. This CDR3 reads CASSQDLRYEQYF. The CDR3 coding sequence is TGTGCCAGCAGCCAAGATCTCAGGTACGAGCAGTACTTC.

The chain links TRBV27 to TRBJ2-5; D is unresolved. V shed 5 bases and J shed 1 base, with 8 bases lying between them. The CDR3 loop spans 13 amino acids. Germline V lookup: CDR1 MNHEY, CDR2 SMNVEV (reference sequence). CDR3 in DNA: TGTGCCAGCAGTCCTGACTCCCAAGAGACCCAGTACTTC. Translating gives CASSPDSQETQYF.

This chain joins TRBV9 and TRBJ1-6, with D perhaps TRBD1 (6 bases). This CDR3 has 15 residues. Germline assignment: CDR1 SGDLS and CDR2 YYNGEE. Trimming stripped 0 bases from V and 9 bases from J, with 13 bases between. The CDR3 bases are TGTGCCAGCAGCGTAGGAGGGGGGTCCGGTTCACCCCTCCACTTT. It specifies CASSVGGGSGSPLHF.

The chain joins TRBV19 to TRBJ1-5, with D tentatively TRBD1 (6 bases). Germline V gives CDR1 LNHDA, CDR2 SQIVND (reference sequence). This CDR3 is 16 amino acids long. The V end lost 3 bases, the J end lost 1 base, and 13 bases lay between the germline ends. The CDR3 DNA is TGTGCCAGTAGTATTTCGGGAGGGGGGAGCAATCAGCCCCAGCATTTT. It specifies CASSISGGGSNQPQHF. The variable domain in full, completed from reference TRBV19 and TRBJ1-5, reads DGGITQSPKYLFRKEGQNVTLSCEQNLNHDAMYWYRQDPGQGLRLIYYSQIVNDFQKGDIAEGYSVSREKKESFPLTVTSAQKNPTAFYLCASSISGGGSNQPQHFGDGTRLSIL.

This clone has a handful of counts. The chain joins TRBV4-2 to TRBJ1-5, with D uncertain. The germline gives CDR1 LGHNA, CDR2 YNFKEQ. Deletions cut 0 bases from V and 5 bases from J, with 14 bases between. The CDR3 length is 16 residues. CDR3 coding DNA: TGTGCCAGCAGCCAAGATTCATCGGAGATGGATCAGCCCCAGCATTTT. Translating gives CASSQDSSEMDQPQHF.

J is TRBJ1-6 and V is TRBV5-5; D may be TRBD1 (5 bases). Germline lookup yields CDR1 SGHKS and CDR2 YYEKEE (reference sequence). The length of the CDR3 is 16 residues. The V and J ends lost 4 bases and 12 bases respectively, with 23 bases between them. The chain's CDR3 is CASSRGEDVQPLPLHF. CDR3 in DNA: TGTGCCAGCAGCCGGGGCGAGGACGTACAGCCTTTACCCCTCCACTTT.

In this sample, this clone turned up once. The chain carries TRBV11-2 and TRBJ2-5; D is ambiguous. Germline V lookup: CDR1 SGHAT, CDR2 FQNNGV. The CDR3 runs 12 residues. Trimming removed 0 bases from V and 3 bases from J, with 2 bases in between. CDR3 residues: CASSLEEETQYF. The CDR3 DNA reads TGTGCCAGCAGCTTAGAGGAAGAGACCCAGTACTTC.